The 22 T cell receptor beta chains listed next were all sequenced from one sample in a study of blood T cell repertoires in COVID-19. Produced via immunoSEQ multiplex PCR; TCRdb's table is partial and in-frame only. Of around 320,000 clones listed, more than 85% are singletons. Sequencing input: PBMCs or T cells enriched from blood (not recorded which). These TCRs come from a woman in her 30s who had been exposed to COVID-19.

V usage is TRBV29-1 and J usage is TRBJ1-1; no definite D call. V dropped 2 bases and J dropped 2 bases, with 9 bases sitting between them. Germline CDR1 reads SQVTM; CDR2 reads ANQGSEA. The CDR3 is 13 amino acids. The CDR3: CSVERRVNTEAFF. The DNA for the CDR3 is TGCAGCGTTGAAAGGAGGGTTAACACTGAAGCTTTCTTT.

This clone was seen only a few times. The chain is built from TRBV5-1 and TRBJ2-1; 8 bases map to TRBD2. The CDR3 has 13 residues. CDR1 SGHRS and CDR2 YFSETQ come from the germline V gene. V lost 3 bases and J lost 8; bases outside the gene matches: 4. For the CDR3, the DNA is TGCGCCAGCAGCTCGGGACTAGATCATGAGCAGTTCTTC. Its protein is CASSSGLDHEQFF.

This clone showed up just once. Other DNA variants within this sample encode the same CDR3. This chain joins TRBV2 and TRBJ2-1; 10 nucleotides agree with TRBD1. The V gene's germline CDR1 is SNHLY and CDR2 FYNNEI. The CDR3 consists of 15 residues. J gave up 6 bases and V 4 bases, and 6 bases lay outside the gene matches. Here the CDR3 DNA reads TGTGCCAGCAGTGGACAGGGGGCGCGGAGCAATGAGCAGTTCTTC. Its translation: CASSGQGARSNEQFF.

The chain uses TRBV5-1 and TRBJ1-2; 8 bases agree with TRBD1. The trim removed 4 bases at V and 6 bases at J, leaving 5 bases unmatched. CDR1 and CDR2 from the germline V gene are SGHRS and YFSETQ. The CDR3 loop spans 13 amino acids. CDR3 DNA sequence: TGCGCCAGCAGCCCGACAGGGGCTAATGGCTACACCTTC. It is translated as CASSPTGANGYTF.

This clone was counted once. This chain connects TRBV2 to TRBJ1-6, with 11 bases aligning to TRBD1. The ends lost 9 bases at V and 10 bases at J; junction bases unmatched: 8. CDR1 SNHLY and CDR2 FYNNEI come from the germline V gene. The CDR3 spans 14 residues. This CDR3 reads CARKKGQGESPLHF. The CDR3 region has the DNA TGTGCCAGGAAAAAGGGACAGGGGGAATCACCCCTCCACTTT.

The chain joins TRBV11-2 to TRBJ2-2; D may be TRBD2 (5 bases). Germline lookup yields CDR1 SGHAT and CDR2 FQNNGV. V was pared by 5 bases and J by 7 bases, with 17 bases between. This CDR3 contains 15 residues. The CDR3 loop reads CASSLDWGRGGELFF. The CDR3, as DNA: TGTGCCAGCAGCCTGGACTGGGGTAGAGGCGGGGAGCTGTTTTTT.

The CDR3 bases are TGTGCCAGCAGCTTAACCGGACACCAAGCTTTCTTT. Translated, it gives CASSLTGHQAFF. The V and J genes are TRBV11-2 and TRBJ1-1; weak D call: TRBD1 (5 bases). The germline V gene has CDR1 SGHAT and CDR2 FQNNGV. V shed 2 bases and J shed 9 bases, with 10 bases lying between them. This CDR3 contains 12 residues.

The CDR3 reads CASSITGSREKLFF. CDR3 in DNA: TGTGCCAGCAGCATAACCGGGAGCCGTGAAAAACTGTTTTTT. The gene calls are TRBV7-9 and TRBJ1-4; D not resolved. This CDR3 has 14 residues. V was shortened by 5 bases and J by 7 bases, with 14 bases between the two germline ends. In germline, CDR1 is SEHNR, CDR2 FQNEAQ (reference sequence). The whole variable domain, remainder taken from reference TRBV7-9 and TRBJ1-4, is DTGVSQNPRHKITKRGQNVTFRCDPISEHNRLYWYRQTLGQGPEFLTYFQNEAQLEKSRLLSDRFSAERPKGSFSTLEIQRTEQGDSAMYLCASSITGSREKLFFGSGTQLSVL.

Only a few counts were recorded for this clone. The rearrangement joins TRBV7-6 to TRBJ1-2, with D perhaps matching TRBD1 (5 bases). This CDR3 has 15 amino acids. The germline V gene has CDR1 SGHVS and CDR2 FNYEAQ. V lost 5 bases and J lost 3, with 16 bases in between. The DNA of the CDR3 is TGTGCCAGCAGCCAACGGGGGTCAGACTACTATGGCTACACCTTC. Encoded protein: CASSQRGSDYYGYTF.

This sequence joins TRBV9 and TRBJ2-3, with TRBD1 matching over 8 bases. Germline CDR1 is SGDLS and CDR2 is YYNGEE. Trimming took 0 bases from V and 6 from J; bases not matched to a gene: 12. This CDR3 region has 17 residues. CDR3 region: CASSVAAGQGFVDTQYF. DNA for the CDR3: TGTGCCAGCAGCGTAGCTGCCGGACAGGGCTTCGTCGATACGCAGTATTTT.

The table lists this clone with many counts. The V gene is TRBV27, the J gene TRBJ2-3, with D unresolved. CDR1 and CDR2 (germline): MNHEY, SMNVEV (reference sequence). The CDR3 runs 14 residues. Trimming removed 3 bases from V and 5 bases from J, with 12 bases in between. The CDR3 loop is CASSFSFTGDTQYF. DNA for the CDR3: TGTGCCAGCAGTTTCTCTTTTACTGGAGATACGCAGTATTTT.

The genes are TRBV6-5 and TRBJ1-2; 8 nucleotides agree with TRBD1. V lost 6 bases and J lost 0; bases outside the gene matches: 6. This CDR3 region has 15 residues. Germline V gene data show CDR1 as MNHEY and CDR2 as SVGAGI. The CDR3 region has the DNA TGTGCCAGCAGAACCCGGACAGGGACTAACTATGGCTACACCTTC. It yields the protein CASRTRTGTNYGYTF.

This sequence joins TRBV25-1 and TRBJ1-6; possible D gene TRBD1, 5 bases. The CDR3 loop spans 13 amino acids. The V and J ends lost 3 bases and 14 bases respectively, with 14 bases between them. Germline CDR1 reads MGHDK; CDR2 reads SYGVNS. CDR3 protein: CASSESGIAALHF. The CDR3 DNA reads as TGTGCCAGCAGTGAGTCAGGGATCGCGGCCCTCCACTTT.

CDR3 bases: TGCGCCAGCAGAACAGAAGGGGGGGCTAATGAAAAACTGTTTTTT. As protein: CASRTEGGANEKLFF. The chain uses TRBV5-1 and TRBJ1-4, with TRBD1 as a possible D gene (6 bases). This CDR3 has 15 amino acids. Between the trimmed V and J ends, which lost 5 bases and 3 bases, there was a span of 14 bases. Germline CDR1 is SGHRS and CDR2 is YFSETQ. Full variable domain (remainder filled in from reference TRBV5-1 and TRBJ1-4): KAGVTQTPRYLIKTRGQQVTLSCSPISGHRSVSWYQQTPGQGLQFLFEYFSETQRNKGNFPGRFSGRQFSNSRSEMNVSTLELGDSALYLCASRTEGGANEKLFFGSGTQLSVL.

The CDR3 region has the DNA TGCGCCAGCAGCAGCGGAGAGGGCTTTGGAAACACCATATATTTT. Translating gives CASSSGEGFGNTIYF. The J gene is TRBJ1-3, the V gene TRBV5-1; D gene ambiguous. Germline V gene sequence: CDR1 SGHRS, CDR2 YFSETQ. V was cut by 4 bases and J by 3 bases, with 14 bases left in between. The CDR3 is 15 residues long. Full variable domain (rest looked up from reference TRBV5-1 and TRBJ1-3): KAGVTQTPRYLIKTRGQQVTLSCSPISGHRSVSWYQQTPGQGLQFLFEYFSETQRNKGNFPGRFSGRQFSNSRSEMNVSTLELGDSALYLCASSSGEGFGNTIYFGEGSWLTVV.

V and J are TRBV7-3 and TRBJ2-1, with 14 bases aligning to TRBD2. The junction had 8 bases not matched to a gene; V was cut back by 3 bases and J by 4 bases. The CDR3 has 18 residues. Per the germline V gene, CDR1 is SGHTA and CDR2 is FQGTGA. CDR3 sequence: CASSFLPRTSGGYNEQFF. CDR3 in DNA: TGTGCCAGCAGCTTCCTACCCCGGACTAGCGGGGGGTACAATGAGCAGTTCTTC.

The V gene is TRBV5-6, the J gene TRBJ1-3; weak D call: TRBD1 (6 bases). The CDR3 spans 14 residues. Trimming shortened V by 1 base and J by 4 bases, and 9 bases separated the two germline ends. CDR1 and CDR2 from the germline V gene are SGHDT and YYEEEE. The CDR3 loop reads CASSLTGTGNTIYF. The CDR3 bases are TGTGCCAGCAGCTTGACAGGGACCGGAAACACCATATATTTT.

V gene TRBV5-5 combines with J gene TRBJ1-1; 8 bases are a match to TRBD1. The V gene end was trimmed by 3 bases and the J gene end by 1 base; junction bases not matched to a gene: 11. CDR1 is SGHKS and CDR2 is YYEKEE in the germline V gene (reference sequence). The CDR3 covers 17 residues. CDR3 in amino acids: CASSSSQGAERNTEAFF. In nucleotides, the CDR3 is TGTGCCAGCAGCTCGTCGCAGGGGGCGGAGAGGAACACTGAAGCTTTCTTT.

This chain links TRBV7-2 with TRBJ2-7, with 10 bases that match TRBD1. The CDR3 is 16 residues long. Germline V CDR1 and CDR2: SGHTA, FQGNSA. V lost 3 bases, J lost 5 bases, and 10 bases stayed unmatched. The CDR3 DNA reads TGTGCCAGCAGCTTTGGGGCGCGGGACAGGGGCCACGAGCAGTACTTC. Protein sequence: CASSFGARDRGHEQYF.

This clone showed up just a few times. The chain employs TRBV18 and TRBJ1-6, with D perhaps matching TRBD1 (5 bases). The CDR3 length is 16 residues. Germline V gene sequence: CDR1 KGHSH, CDR2 LQKENI. The ends were cut back, 2 bases at V and 10 bases at J, with 18 bases in the middle. CDR3 sequence: CASSPVTQGGKSPLHF. CDR3 coding DNA: TGTGCCAGCTCACCAGTAACGCAGGGAGGAAAATCACCCCTCCACTTT.

About this clone: The identical CDR3 is also encoded by other nucleotide sequences in the sample. The rearrangement joins TRBV11-2 to TRBJ1-1; D is possibly TRBD1 (5 bases). This CDR3 is built from 13 residues. Between the trimmed V and J ends, which lost 0 bases and 3 bases, there was a span of 5 bases. Germline CDR1 and CDR2: SGHAT and FQNNGV. The chain's CDR3 is CASSLDRDTEAFF. The CDR3 DNA sequence: TGTGCCAGCAGCTTAGACAGGGACACTGAAGCTTTCTTT.

The chain carries TRBV12-3 or TRBV12-4 and TRBJ2-1; a possible D gene is TRBD1 (5 bases). V dropped 7 bases and J dropped 8 bases, with 9 bases sitting between them. There are 11 residues in the CDR3. In nucleotides, the CDR3 is TGTGCCAGCACCAGGGTCGATGAGCAGTTCTTC. This sequence encodes CASTRVDEQFF.